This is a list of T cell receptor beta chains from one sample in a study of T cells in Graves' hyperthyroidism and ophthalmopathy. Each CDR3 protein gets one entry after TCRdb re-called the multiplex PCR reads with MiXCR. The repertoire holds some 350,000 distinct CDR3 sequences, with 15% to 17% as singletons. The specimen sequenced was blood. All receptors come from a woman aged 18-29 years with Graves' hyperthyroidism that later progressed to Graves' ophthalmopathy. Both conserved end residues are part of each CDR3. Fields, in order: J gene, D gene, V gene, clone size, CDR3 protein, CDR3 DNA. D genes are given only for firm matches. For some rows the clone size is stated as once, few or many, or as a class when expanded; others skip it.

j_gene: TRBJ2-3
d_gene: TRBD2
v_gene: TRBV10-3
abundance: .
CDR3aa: CAISRPGTSGGFRQQYF
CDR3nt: TGTGCCATTTCCCGACCCGGGACTAGCGGGGGGTTCCGTCAGCAGTATTTT

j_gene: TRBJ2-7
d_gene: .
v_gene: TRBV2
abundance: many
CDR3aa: CASSPGVTYEQYF
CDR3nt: TGTGCCAGCTCCCCGGGGGTAACCTACGAGCAGTACTTC

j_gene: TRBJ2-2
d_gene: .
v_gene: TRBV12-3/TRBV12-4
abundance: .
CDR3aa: CASSLQRNANTGELFF
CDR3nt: TGTGCCAGCAGTTTGCAACGGAACGCGAACACCGGGGAGCTGTTTTTT

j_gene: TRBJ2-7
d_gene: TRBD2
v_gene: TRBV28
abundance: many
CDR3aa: CASRTLTSGSRVEQYF
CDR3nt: TGTGCCAGCAGAACCCTTACTAGCGGGAGCCGGGTTGAGCAGTACTTC

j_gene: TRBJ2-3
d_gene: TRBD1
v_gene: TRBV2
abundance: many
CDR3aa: CASRGGQGSTDTQYF
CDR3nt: TGTGCCAGCAGGGGAGGACAGGGGAGTACAGATACGCAGTATTTT

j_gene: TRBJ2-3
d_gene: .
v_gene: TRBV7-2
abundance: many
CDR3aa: CASSWVDSDTQYF
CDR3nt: TGTGCCAGCAGCTGGGTGGATTCAGATACGCAGTATTTT

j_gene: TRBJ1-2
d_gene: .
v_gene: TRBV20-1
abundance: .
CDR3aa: CSARVDTNYGYTF
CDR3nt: TGCAGTGCTAGAGTCGACACCAACTATGGCTACACCTTC

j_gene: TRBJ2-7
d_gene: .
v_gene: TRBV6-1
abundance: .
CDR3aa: CASSRGGRGTYEQYF
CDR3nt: TGTGCCAGCAGTCGGGGCGGCAGGGGAACCTACGAGCAGTACTTC

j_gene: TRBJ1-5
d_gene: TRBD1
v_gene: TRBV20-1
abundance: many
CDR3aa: CSASRGLQPQHF
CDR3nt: TGCAGTGCTAGCAGGGGGCTTCAGCCCCAGCATTTT

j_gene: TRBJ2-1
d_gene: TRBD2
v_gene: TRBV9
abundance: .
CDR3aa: CASSATSGSSSEQFF
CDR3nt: TGTGCCAGCAGCGCGACTAGCGGGAGTTCTAGTGAGCAGTTCTTC

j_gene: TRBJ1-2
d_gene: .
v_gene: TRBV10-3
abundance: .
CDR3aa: CAIRFQESGYGYTF
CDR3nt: TGTGCCATCAGGTTTCAGGAGTCGGGCTATGGCTACACCTTC

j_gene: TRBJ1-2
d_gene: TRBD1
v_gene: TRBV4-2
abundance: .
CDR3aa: CASSLADRDVGYTF
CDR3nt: TGTGCCAGCAGCCTCGCGGACAGGGACGTTGGCTACACCTTC

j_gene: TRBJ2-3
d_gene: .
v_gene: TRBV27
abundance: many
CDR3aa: CASSGIDTQYF
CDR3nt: TGTGCCAGCAGTGGGATAGATACGCAGTATTTT

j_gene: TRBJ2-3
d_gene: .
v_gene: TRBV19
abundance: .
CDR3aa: CASSKEGGLREIESTDTQYF
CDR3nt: TGTGCCAGTAGTAAAGAAGGGGGACTAAGGGAAATCGAAAGCACAGATACGCAGTATTTT

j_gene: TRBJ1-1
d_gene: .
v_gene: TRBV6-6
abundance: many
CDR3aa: CASSYSTWRREAVNTEAFF
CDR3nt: TGTGCCAGCAGTTACTCCACTTGGCGCAGGGAAGCGGTGAACACTGAAGCTTTCTTT

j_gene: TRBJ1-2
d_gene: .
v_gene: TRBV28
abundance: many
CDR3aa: CASKWGGLGYTF
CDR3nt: TGTGCCAGCAAATGGGGTGGCCTTGGCTACACCTTC

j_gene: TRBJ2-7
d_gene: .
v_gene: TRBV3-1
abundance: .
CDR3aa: CASSRQGTEKYF
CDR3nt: TGTGCCAGCAGCCGTCAGGGAACCGAGAAGTACTTC

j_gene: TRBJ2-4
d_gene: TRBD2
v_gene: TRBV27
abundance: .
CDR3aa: CASSRTKRGIQYF
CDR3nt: TGTGCCAGCAGTCGGACGAAGCGGGGCATTCAGTACTTC

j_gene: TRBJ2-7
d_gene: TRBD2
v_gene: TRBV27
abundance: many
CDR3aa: CASSLRLAGGYEQYF
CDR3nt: TGTGCCAGCAGTTTACGGCTAGCGGGAGGGTACGAGCAGTACTTC

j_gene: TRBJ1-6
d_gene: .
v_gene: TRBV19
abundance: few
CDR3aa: CASSIGTGRLHF
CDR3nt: TGTGCCAGTAGTATAGGCACCGGCCGCCTCCACTTT

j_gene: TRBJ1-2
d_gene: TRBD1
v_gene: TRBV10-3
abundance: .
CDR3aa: CAISDIIGQARGGYTF
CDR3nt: TGTGCCATCAGTGATATCATTGGACAGGCCAGAGGTGGCTACACCTTC

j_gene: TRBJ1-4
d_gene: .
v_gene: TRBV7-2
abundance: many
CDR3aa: CASSLRGAGNEKLFF
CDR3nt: TGTGCCAGCAGCTTACGAGGGGCGGGAAATGAAAAACTGTTTTTT

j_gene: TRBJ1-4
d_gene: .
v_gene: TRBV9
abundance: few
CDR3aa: CASSQDGLNEKLFF
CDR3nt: TGTGCCAGCAGCCAAGACGGCCTTAATGAAAAACTGTTTTTT

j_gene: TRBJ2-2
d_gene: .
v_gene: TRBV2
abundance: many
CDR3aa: CASSPFRAPGELFF
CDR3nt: TGTGCCAGCAGTCCGTTCAGGGCTCCCGGGGAGCTGTTTTTT

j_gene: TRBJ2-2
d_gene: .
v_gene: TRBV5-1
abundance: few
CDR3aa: CASSSGLGANTGELFF
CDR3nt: TGCGCCAGCAGCTCCGGCCTGGGCGCGAACACCGGGGAGCTGTTTTTT

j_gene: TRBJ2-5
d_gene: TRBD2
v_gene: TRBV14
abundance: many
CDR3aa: CASSQGTSGETQYF
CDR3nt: TGTGCCAGCAGCCAAGGAACTAGCGGAGAGACCCAGTACTTC

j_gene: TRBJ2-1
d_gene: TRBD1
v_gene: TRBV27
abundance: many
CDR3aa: CASSLAGQGYNEQFF
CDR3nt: TGTGCCAGCAGTTTAGCGGGACAGGGTTATAATGAGCAGTTCTTC

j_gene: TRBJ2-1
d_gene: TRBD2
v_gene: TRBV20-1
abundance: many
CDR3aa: CSAVTGTSVSNEQFF
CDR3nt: TGCAGTGCCGTGACCGGGACTAGCGTATCCAATGAGCAGTTCTTC

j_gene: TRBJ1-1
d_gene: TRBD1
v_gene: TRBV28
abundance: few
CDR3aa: CASSFWGQGAEAFF
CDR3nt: TGTGCCAGCAGTTTCTGGGGACAGGGGGCTGAAGCTTTCTTT

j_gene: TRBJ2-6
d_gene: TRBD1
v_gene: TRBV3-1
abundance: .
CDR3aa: CASSPPGTGRFSGANVLTF
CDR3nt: TGTGCCAGCTCACCACCGGGGACAGGGAGATTCTCTGGGGCCAACGTCCTGACTTTC

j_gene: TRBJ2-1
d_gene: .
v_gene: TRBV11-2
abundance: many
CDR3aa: CASSLVLGMHEQFF
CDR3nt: TGTGCCAGCAGCTTAGTTCTAGGGATGCATGAGCAGTTCTTC

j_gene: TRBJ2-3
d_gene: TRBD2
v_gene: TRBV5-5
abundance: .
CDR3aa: CASSPPPTSGATDTQYF
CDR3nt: TGTGCCAGCAGCCCCCCTCCGACTAGCGGGGCTACAGATACGCAGTATTTT

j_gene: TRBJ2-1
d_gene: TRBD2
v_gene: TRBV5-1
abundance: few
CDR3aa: CASRGLALFEQFF
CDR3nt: TGCGCCAGCAGGGGACTAGCCCTTTTTGAGCAGTTCTTC